The present TCR beta chain was sequenced within a study of T-cell memory formation after mild COVID-19. TCRdb passed the 5' RACE reads through MiXCR, listing each CDR3 protein once. The sample consists of 400,000 to 500,000 distinct CDR3 sequences, 20% of them appearing once. Germline V CDR1 and CDR2: LGHDT, YNNKEL (reference sequence). Trimming shortened V by 6 bases and J by 6 bases, and 6 bases separated the two germline ends. The length of the CDR3 is 11 residues. The sequenced material came from PBMCs or a T cell subset sorted from them (not recorded which). This receptor was obtained from an adult woman who had mild COVID-19 (a few samples of this study predate the infection). Cell type and time point are not known. J is TRBJ2-1 and V is TRBV3-1, with D hard to call. CDR3 DNA sequence: TGTGCCAGCAGACACTCCAATGAGCAGTTCTTC. This gives the protein CASRHSNEQFF.